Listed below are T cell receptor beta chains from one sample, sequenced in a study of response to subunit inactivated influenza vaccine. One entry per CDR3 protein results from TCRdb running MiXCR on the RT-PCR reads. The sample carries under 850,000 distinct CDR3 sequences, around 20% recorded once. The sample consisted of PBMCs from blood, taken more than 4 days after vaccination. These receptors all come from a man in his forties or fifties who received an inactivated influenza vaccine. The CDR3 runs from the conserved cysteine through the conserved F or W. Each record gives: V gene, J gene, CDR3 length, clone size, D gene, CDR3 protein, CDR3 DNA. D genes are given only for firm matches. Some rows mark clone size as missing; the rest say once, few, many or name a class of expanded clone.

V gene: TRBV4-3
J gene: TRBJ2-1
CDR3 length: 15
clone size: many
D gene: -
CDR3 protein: CASSRTPATGNEQFF
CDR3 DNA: TGCGCCAGCAGCCGAACACCCGCAACAGGGAATGAGCAGTTCTTC

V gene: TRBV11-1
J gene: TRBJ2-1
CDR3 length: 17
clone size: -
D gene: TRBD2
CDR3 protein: CASSYETSLGPYNEQFF
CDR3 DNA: TGTGCCAGCAGCTACGAGACTAGCCTAGGCCCCTACAATGAGCAGTTCTTC

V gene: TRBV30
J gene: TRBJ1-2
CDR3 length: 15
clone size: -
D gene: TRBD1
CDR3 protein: CAWSVGTGRSYGYTF
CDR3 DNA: TGTGCCTGGAGTGTCGGGACAGGCCGATCCTATGGCTACACCTTC

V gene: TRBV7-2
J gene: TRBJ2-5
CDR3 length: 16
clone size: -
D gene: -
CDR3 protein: CASSSTGQGTFETQYF
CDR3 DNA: TGTGCCAGCAGCTCGACCGGCCAGGGAACCTTTGAGACCCAGTACTTC

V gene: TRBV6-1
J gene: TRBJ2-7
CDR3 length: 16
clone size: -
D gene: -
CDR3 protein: CASTRGPGKPAYEQYF
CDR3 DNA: TGTGCCAGCACTCGAGGGCCTGGTAAACCCGCCTACGAGCAGTACTTC

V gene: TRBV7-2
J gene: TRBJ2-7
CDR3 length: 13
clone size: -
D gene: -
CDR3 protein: CASSWRTDYEQYF
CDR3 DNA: TGTGCCAGCAGCTGGAGGACAGATTACGAGCAGTACTTC

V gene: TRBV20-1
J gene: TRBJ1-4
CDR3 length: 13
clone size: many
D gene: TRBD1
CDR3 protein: CSATDRGHEKLFF
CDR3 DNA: TGCAGTGCTACTGACAGGGGGCATGAAAAACTGTTTTTT

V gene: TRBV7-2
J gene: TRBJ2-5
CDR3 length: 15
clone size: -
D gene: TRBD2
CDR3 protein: CASSSDTSGGRTQYF
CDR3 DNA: TGTGCCAGCAGTTCCGATACTAGCGGGGGGAGGACCCAGTACTTC

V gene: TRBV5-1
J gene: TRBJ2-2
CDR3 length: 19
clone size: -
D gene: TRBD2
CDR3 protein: CASSLSRQTKRGDTGELFF
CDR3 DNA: TGCGCCAGCAGCTTGTCCCGTCAAACCAAGCGGGGGGATACCGGGGAGCTGTTTTTT

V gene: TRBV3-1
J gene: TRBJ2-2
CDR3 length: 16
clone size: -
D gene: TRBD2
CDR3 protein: CASRQGGSGRSGELFF
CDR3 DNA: TGTGCCAGCAGACAAGGTGGTAGCGGGAGGTCCGGGGAGCTGTTTTTT

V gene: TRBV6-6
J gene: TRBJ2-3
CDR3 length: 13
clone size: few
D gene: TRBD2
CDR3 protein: CASSSQGGGTQYF
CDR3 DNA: TGTGCCAGCAGTTCTCAGGGCGGGGGTACGCAGTATTTT

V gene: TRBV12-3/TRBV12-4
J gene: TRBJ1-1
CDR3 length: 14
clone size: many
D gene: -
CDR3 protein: CASSPGHQNTEAFF
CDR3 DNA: TGTGCCAGCAGCCCGGGACACCAGAACACTGAAGCTTTCTTT

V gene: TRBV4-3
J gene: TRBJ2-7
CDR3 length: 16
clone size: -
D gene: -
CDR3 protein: CASSQGRWGSLEEQYF
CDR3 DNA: TGCGCCAGCAGCCAAGGCCGTTGGGGGAGCTTGGAGGAGCAGTACTTC

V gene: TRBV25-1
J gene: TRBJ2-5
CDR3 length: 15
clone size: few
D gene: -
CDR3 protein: CASSEMTRIQETQYF
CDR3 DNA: TGTGCCAGCAGTGAAATGACAAGGATCCAAGAGACCCAGTACTTC

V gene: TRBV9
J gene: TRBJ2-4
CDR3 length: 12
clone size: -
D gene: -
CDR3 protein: CASSVEDNIQYF
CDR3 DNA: TGTGCCAGCAGCGTAGAAGACAACATTCAGTACTTC

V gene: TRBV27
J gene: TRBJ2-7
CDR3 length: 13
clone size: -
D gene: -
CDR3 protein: CATKRQAGGEQYF
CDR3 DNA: TGTGCCACCAAAAGGCAGGCCGGGGGCGAGCAGTACTTC

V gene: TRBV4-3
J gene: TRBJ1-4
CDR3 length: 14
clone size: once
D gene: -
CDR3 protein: CASTITGTDEKLFF
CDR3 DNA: TGCGCCAGCACGATCACAGGAACGGATGAAAAACTGTTTTTT

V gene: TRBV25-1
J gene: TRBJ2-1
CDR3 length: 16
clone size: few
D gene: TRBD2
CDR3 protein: CASSSPGTTYDNEQFF
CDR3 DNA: TGTGCCAGCAGCAGTCCCGGGACTACTTACGACAATGAGCAGTTCTTC